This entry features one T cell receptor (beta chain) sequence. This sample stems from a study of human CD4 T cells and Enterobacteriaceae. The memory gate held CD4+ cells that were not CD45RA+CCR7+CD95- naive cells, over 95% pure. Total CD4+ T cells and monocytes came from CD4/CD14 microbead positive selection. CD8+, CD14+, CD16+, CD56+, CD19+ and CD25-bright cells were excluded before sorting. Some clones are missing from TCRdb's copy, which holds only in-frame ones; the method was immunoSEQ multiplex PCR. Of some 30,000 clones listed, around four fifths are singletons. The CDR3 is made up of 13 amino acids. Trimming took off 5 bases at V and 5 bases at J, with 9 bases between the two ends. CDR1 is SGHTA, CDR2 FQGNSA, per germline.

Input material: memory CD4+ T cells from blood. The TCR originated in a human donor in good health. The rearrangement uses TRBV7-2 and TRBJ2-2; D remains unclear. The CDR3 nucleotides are TGTGCCAGCAGCCCCCTAGGAACCGGGGAGCTGTTTTTT. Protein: CASSPLGTGELFF.